A selection of T cell receptor beta chains follows, all from one sample in a study of blood T cell repertoires in COVID-19. Sequenced by immunoSEQ multiplex PCR; TCRdb stores in-frame clones only, minus some. The repertoire holds approximately 290,000 clones, with roughly 91% as singletons. The sample was peripheral blood. These TCRs come from a woman aged 25 to 39 with COVID-19, enrolled during active disease. Each CDR3 is given with its conserved first and last residue. The order of the fields is J gene, D gene, clone size, V gene, CDR3 protein, CDR3 DNA. The D gene is left open where the match is weak. Clone size, where shown, is once, few, many, or a class for clones that have expanded.

TRBJ1-5 | NA | NA | TRBV7-2 | CASSTTEVVSQHF | TGTGCCAGCAGCACCACTGAGGTCGTGTCCCAGCATTTT
TRBJ2-7 | NA | NA | TRBV18 | CASSPGSTGFSYEQYF | TGTGCCAGCTCACCAGGGTCGACAGGCTTCTCCTACGAGCAGTACTTC
TRBJ2-5 | NA | NA | TRBV21-1 | CASSKGPVAGRGPQYF | TGTGCCAGCAGCAAAGGCCCCGTAGCGGGGAGGGGACCCCAGTACTTC
TRBJ1-6 | NA | NA | TRBV14 | CASGAWNSPLHF | TGTGCCAGCGGGGCCTGGAATTCACCCCTCCACTTT
TRBJ2-7 | TRBD1 | NA | TRBV2 | CATVRGRPVYEQYF | TGTGCCACCGTAAGGGGGCGCCCCGTATACGAGCAGTACTTC
TRBJ1-1 | NA | NA | TRBV29-1 | CSAQGQSYTEAFF | TGCAGCGCTCAGGGGCAGTCATACACTGAAGCTTTCTTT
TRBJ1-1 | NA | NA | TRBV19 | CASSLGGHTEAFF | TGTGCCAGTAGTCTCGGGGGGCACACTGAAGCTTTCTTT
TRBJ1-2 | NA | NA | TRBV7-2 | CASSFSLYGYTF | TGTGCCAGCAGCTTTAGTCTTTATGGCTACACCTTC
TRBJ2-7 | TRBD1 | NA | TRBV14 | CASSHLHRGPDYEQYF | TGTGCCAGCAGCCATTTACACAGGGGGCCAGATTACGAGCAGTACTTC
TRBJ1-4 | NA | NA | TRBV4-2 | CASSQEGRDEKLFF | TGTGCCAGCAGCCAAGAAGGCCGGGATGAAAAACTGTTTTTT
TRBJ1-1 | NA | NA | TRBV10-3 | CAISPGKGTEAFF | TGTGCCATCAGTCCAGGGAAGGGAACTGAAGCTTTCTTT
TRBJ2-7 | NA | NA | TRBV11-2 | CASSFGPSGEQYF | TGTGCCAGCAGCTTCGGACCTTCGGGGGAGCAGTACTTC
TRBJ1-1 | NA | NA | TRBV2 | CARQGRDTEAFF | TGTGCCAGACAGGGTCGCGACACTGAAGCTTTCTTT
TRBJ1-1 | NA | NA | TRBV19 | CASSGNSGTYEAFF | TGTGCCAGTAGTGGGAACTCCGGGACATATGAAGCTTTCTTT
TRBJ2-3 | TRBD2 | NA | TRBV5-4 | CASRELAGRTDTQYF | TGTGCCAGCAGGGAACTAGCGGGACGCACAGATACGCAGTATTTT
TRBJ1-2 | NA | NA | TRBV6-5 | CASSYQRADYGYTF | TGTGCCAGCAGTTACCAGAGGGCCGATTATGGCTACACCTTC
TRBJ1-1 | NA | NA | TRBV14 | CASSLAGPMNTEAFF | TGTGCCAGCAGCCTGGCTGGGCCTATGAACACTGAAGCTTTCTTT
TRBJ2-1 | TRBD1 | NA | TRBV19 | CASTPGQGPYNEQFF | TGTGCCAGTACTCCGGGACAGGGACCCTACAATGAGCAGTTCTTC
TRBJ1-5 | NA | NA | TRBV15 | CATSRGAGATINQPQHF | TGTGCCACCAGCAGAGGAGCAGGGGCAACAATCAATCAGCCCCAGCATTTT
TRBJ2-3 | NA | once | TRBV5-5 | CASSVLGLSTDTQYF | TGTGCCAGCAGCGTCCTAGGTCTTAGCACAGATACGCAGTATTTT
TRBJ2-3 | NA | NA | TRBV3-1/TRBV3-2 | CASSGGRMATDTQYF | TGTGCCAGCAGCGGGGGGAGGATGGCCACAGATACGCAGTATTTT
TRBJ1-1 | NA | NA | TRBV18 | CASSLTALNTEAFF | TGTGCCAGCTCACTGACAGCCTTGAACACTGAAGCTTTCTTT
TRBJ2-2 | NA | NA | TRBV10-2 | CASKGLPSVGELFF | TGCGCCAGCAAAGGACTTCCTTCCGTCGGGGAGCTGTTTTTT
TRBJ2-2 | NA | NA | TRBV27 | CASRYTGLRLGPGELFF | TGTGCCAGCCGATATACGGGACTCCGACTGGGGCCCGGGGAGCTGTTTTTT
TRBJ1-1 | NA | NA | TRBV28 | CASSAQYPGGTEAFF | TGTGCCAGCAGTGCCCAGTACCCGGGGGGCACTGAAGCTTTCTTT
TRBJ2-7 | NA | once | TRBV19 | CASSIGQNYEQYF | TGTGCCAGTAGTATAGGCCAGAACTACGAGCAGTACTTC
TRBJ1-2 | NA | NA | TRBV27 | CASSSTPGQRINYGYTF | TGTGCCAGCAGTTCCACCCCCGGACAGAGAATTAACTATGGCTACACCTTC
TRBJ2-1 | NA | NA | TRBV10-3 | CAISEPGGYNEQFF | TGTGCCATCAGTGAGCCTGGGGGGTACAATGAGCAGTTCTTC
TRBJ2-3 | NA | NA | TRBV6-5 | CASQVHGQVDTQYF | TGTGCCAGCCAAGTCCATGGGCAGGTAGATACGCAGTATTTT
TRBJ2-1 | NA | NA | TRBV19 | CASKSDGSSYNEQFF | TGTGCCAGTAAATCGGATGGGAGCTCCTACAATGAGCAGTTCTTC
TRBJ2-3 | TRBD1 | NA | TRBV19 | CASSSGQVSTDTQYF | TGTGCCAGTAGTTCGGGACAGGTGAGCACAGATACGCAGTATTTT
TRBJ2-4 | TRBD2 | NA | TRBV19 | CASSPAGGPNIQYF | TGTGCCAGTAGTCCAGCGGGGGGGCCAAACATTCAGTACTTC
TRBJ1-4 | NA | NA | TRBV5-4 | CASTLWQGTATNEKLFF | TGTGCCAGCACCCTATGGCAGGGTACGGCAACTAATGAAAAACTGTTTTTT
TRBJ1-2 | TRBD1 | few | TRBV5-1 | CASSIGQGVRGYTF | TGCGCCAGCAGCATCGGACAGGGAGTGCGGGGCTACACCTTC
TRBJ2-3 | TRBD2 | few | TRBV19 | CASSRPGTSGVGQRDTQYF | TGTGCCAGTAGTAGACCCGGGACTAGCGGGGTTGGCCAGCGCGATACGCAGTATTTT
TRBJ2-1 | NA | few | TRBV29-1 | CSVGRGRRFF | TGCAGCGTTGGACGTGGGAGGAGGTTCTTC
TRBJ1-5 | TRBD1 | NA | TRBV5-5 | CASSWGQGLPNQPQHF | TGTGCCAGCAGCTGGGGACAGGGACTTCCAAATCAGCCCCAGCATTTT
TRBJ1-2 | NA | NA | TRBV5-5 | CASSLGTLPDVGYTF | TGTGCCAGCAGCTTGGGTACACTACCCGACGTTGGCTACACCTTC